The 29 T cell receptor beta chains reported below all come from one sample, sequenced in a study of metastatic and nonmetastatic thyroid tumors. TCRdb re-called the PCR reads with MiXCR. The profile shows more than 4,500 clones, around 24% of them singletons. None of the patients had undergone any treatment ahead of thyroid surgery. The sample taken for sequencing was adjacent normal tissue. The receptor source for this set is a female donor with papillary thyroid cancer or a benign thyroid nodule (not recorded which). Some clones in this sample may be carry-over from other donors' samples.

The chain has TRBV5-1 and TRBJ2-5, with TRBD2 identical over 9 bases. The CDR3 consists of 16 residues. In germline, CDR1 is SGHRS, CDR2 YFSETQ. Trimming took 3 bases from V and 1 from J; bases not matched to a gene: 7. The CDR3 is CASSSPGLAVQETQYF. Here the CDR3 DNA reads TGCGCCAGCAGCTCACCGGGACTAGCAGTCCAAGAGACCCAGTACTTC.

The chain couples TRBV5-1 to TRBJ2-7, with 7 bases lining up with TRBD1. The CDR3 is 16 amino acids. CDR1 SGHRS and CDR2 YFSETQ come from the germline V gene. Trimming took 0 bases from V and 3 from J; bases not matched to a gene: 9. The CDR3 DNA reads TGCGCCAGCAGCTTGGCCGGGACAGCCATCCTCTACGAGCAGTACTTC. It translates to CASSLAGTAILYEQYF.

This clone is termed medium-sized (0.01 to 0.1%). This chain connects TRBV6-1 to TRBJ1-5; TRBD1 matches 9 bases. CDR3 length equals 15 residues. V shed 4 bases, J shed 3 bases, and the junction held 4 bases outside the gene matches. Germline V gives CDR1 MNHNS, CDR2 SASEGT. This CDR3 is CASSGGQGPNQPQHF. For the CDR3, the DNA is TGTGCCAGCAGTGGGGGACAGGGCCCCAATCAGCCCCAGCATTTT.

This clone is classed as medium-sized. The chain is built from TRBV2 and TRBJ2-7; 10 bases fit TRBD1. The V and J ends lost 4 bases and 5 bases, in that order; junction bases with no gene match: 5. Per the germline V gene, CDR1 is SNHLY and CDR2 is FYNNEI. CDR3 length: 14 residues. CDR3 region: CASSAGTGVDEQYF. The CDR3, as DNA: TGTGCCAGCAGTGCCGGGACAGGGGTCGACGAGCAGTACTTC.

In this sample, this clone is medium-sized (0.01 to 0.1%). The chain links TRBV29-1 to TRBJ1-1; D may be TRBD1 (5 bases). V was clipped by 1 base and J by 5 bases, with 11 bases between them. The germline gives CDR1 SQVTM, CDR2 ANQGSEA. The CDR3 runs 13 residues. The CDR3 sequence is CSVEALGGTEAFF. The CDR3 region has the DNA TGCAGCGTTGAAGCCCTCGGGGGGACTGAAGCTTTCTTT. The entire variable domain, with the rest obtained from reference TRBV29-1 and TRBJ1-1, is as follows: SAVISQKPSRDICQRGTSLTIQCQVDSQVTMMFWYRQQPGQSLTLIATANQGSEATYESGFVIDKFPISRPNLTFSTLTVSNMSPEDSSIYLCSVEALGGTEAFFGQGTRLTVV.

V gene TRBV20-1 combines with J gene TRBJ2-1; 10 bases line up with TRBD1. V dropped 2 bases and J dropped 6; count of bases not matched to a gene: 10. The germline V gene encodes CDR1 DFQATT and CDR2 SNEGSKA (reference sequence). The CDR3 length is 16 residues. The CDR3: CSARPTDGTGVNEQFF. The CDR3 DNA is TGCAGTGCTAGACCGACCGATGGGACAGGGGTCAATGAGCAGTTCTTC.

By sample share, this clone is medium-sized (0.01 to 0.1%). CDR3 sequence: CATSERGVQETQYF. CDR3 in DNA: TGTGCCACCAGTGAACGCGGGGTTCAAGAGACCCAGTACTTC. The rearrangement links TRBV24-1 to TRBJ2-5; possibly TRBD2 for D (6 bases). The V and J ends lost 4 bases and 2 bases respectively, with 10 bases between them. Per the germline V gene, CDR1 is KGHDR and CDR2 is SFDVKD. This CDR3 comprises 14 residues.

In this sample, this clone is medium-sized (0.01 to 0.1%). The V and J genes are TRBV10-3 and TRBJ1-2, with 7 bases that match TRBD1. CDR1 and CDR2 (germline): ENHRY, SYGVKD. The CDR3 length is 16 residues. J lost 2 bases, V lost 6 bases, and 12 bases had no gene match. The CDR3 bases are TGTGCCATCAGCCTACAGGGGTCCCCTTTAAACTATGGCTACACCTTC. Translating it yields CAISLQGSPLNYGYTF.

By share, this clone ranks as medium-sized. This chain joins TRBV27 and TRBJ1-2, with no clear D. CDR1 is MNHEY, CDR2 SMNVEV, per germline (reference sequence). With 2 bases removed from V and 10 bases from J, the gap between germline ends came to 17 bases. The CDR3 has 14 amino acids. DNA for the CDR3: TGTGCCAGCAGTTTAAATGGTGGGAAAACACCCTACACCTTC. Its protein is CASSLNGGKTPYTF.

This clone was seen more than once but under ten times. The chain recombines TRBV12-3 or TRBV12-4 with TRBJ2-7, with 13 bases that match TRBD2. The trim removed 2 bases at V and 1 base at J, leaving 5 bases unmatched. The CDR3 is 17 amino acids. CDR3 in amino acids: CASSLSVGLAGSYEQYF. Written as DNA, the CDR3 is TGTGCCAGCAGTTTATCTGTGGGACTAGCGGGGTCCTACGAGCAGTACTTC.

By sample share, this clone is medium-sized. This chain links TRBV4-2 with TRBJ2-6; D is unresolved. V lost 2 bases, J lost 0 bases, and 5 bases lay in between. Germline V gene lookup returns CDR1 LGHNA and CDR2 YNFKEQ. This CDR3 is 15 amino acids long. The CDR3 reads CASSQPNSGANVLTF. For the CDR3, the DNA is TGTGCCAGCAGCCAACCAAACTCTGGGGCCAACGTCCTGACTTTC.

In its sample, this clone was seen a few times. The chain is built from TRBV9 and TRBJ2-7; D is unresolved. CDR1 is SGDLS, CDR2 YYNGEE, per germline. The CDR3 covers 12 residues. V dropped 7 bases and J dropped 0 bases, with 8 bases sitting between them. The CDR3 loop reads CASGRSSYEQYF. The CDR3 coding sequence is TGTGCCAGCGGTCGGAGCTCCTACGAGCAGTACTTC.

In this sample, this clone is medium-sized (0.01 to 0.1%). As DNA, the CDR3 is TGTGCCAGCAGCAGGGGGAAGAGTTCACCCCTCCACTTT. It translates to CASSRGKSSPLHF. V is TRBV6-1 and J is TRBJ1-6, with 7 bases fitting TRBD1. The CDR3 contains 13 residues. V lost 6 bases, J lost 9 bases, and 5 bases stayed unmatched. Per germline, CDR1 MNHNS and CDR2 SASEGT.

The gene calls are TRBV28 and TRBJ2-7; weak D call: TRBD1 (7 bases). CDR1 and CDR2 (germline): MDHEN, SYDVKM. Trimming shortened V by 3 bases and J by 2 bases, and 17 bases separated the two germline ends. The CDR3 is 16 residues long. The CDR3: CASSFRGVGETYEQYF. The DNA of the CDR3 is TGTGCCAGCAGTTTCAGGGGGGTGGGGGAGACCTACGAGCAGTACTTC.

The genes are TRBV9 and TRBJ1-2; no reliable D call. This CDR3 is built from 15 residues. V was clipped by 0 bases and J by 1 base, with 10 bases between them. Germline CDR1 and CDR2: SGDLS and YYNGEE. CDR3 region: CASSVGPTDNYGYTF. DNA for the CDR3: TGTGCCAGCAGCGTAGGGCCTACGGATAACTATGGCTACACCTTC.

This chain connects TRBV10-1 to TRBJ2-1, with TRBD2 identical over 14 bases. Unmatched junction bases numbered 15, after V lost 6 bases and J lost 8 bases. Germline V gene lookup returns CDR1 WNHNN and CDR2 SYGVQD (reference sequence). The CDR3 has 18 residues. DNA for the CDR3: TGCGCCAGCAGACGTCCGGGACTAGCGGGAGCGGGGGGCCATGAGCAGTTCTTC. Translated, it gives CASRRPGLAGAGGHEQFF.

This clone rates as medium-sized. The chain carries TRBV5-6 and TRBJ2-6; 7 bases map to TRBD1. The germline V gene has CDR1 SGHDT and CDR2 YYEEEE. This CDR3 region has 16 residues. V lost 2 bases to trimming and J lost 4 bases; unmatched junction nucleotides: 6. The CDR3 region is CASSFYRGAGANVLTF. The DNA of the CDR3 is TGTGCCAGCAGCTTTTACAGGGGAGCCGGGGCCAACGTCCTGACTTTC.

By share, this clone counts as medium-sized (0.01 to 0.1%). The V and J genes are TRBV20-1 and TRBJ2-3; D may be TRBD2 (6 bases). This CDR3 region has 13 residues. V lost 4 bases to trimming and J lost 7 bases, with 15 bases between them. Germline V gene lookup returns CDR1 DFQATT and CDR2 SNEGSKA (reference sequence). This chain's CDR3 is CSAMGLPPNTQYF. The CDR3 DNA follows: TGCAGTGCTATGGGACTGCCCCCAAATACGCAGTATTTT.

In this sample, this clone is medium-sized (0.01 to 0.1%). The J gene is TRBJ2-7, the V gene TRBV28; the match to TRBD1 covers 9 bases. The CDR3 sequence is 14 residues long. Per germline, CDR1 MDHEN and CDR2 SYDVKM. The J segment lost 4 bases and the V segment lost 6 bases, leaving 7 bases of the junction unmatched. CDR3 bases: TGTGCCAGCAGGCTACCGGGACAGGGTTACGAGCAGTACTTC. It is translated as CASRLPGQGYEQYF.

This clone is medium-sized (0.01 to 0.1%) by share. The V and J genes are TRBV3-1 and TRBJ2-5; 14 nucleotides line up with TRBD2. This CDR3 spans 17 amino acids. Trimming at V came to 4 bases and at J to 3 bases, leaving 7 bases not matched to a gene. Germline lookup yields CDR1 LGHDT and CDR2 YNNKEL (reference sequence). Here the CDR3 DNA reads TGTGCCAGCAGCCGGACTCCGGGACTAGCGGGGGAAGAGACCCAGTACTTC. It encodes CASSRTPGLAGEETQYF.

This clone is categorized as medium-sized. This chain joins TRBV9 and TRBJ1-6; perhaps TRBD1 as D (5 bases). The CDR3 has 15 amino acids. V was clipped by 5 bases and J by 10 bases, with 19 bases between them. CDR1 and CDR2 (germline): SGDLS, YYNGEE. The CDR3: CASRTEGLGESPLHF. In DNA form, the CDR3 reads TGTGCCAGCAGGACCGAGGGGCTGGGGGAATCACCCCTCCACTTT.

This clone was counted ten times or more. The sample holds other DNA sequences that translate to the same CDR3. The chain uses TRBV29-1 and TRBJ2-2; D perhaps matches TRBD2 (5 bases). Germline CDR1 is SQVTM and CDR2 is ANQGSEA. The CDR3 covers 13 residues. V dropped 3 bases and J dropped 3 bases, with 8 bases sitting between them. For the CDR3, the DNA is TGCAGCGTTGATCGGGGTTACACCGGGGAGCTGTTTTTT. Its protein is CSVDRGYTGELFF.

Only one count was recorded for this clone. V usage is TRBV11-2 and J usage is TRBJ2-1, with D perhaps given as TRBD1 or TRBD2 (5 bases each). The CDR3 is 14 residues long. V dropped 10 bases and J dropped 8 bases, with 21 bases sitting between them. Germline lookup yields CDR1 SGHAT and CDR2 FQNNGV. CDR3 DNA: TGTGCCACCGGGGCCAAAGACGACTTGGATGAGCAGTTCTTC. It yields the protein CATGAKDDLDEQFF.

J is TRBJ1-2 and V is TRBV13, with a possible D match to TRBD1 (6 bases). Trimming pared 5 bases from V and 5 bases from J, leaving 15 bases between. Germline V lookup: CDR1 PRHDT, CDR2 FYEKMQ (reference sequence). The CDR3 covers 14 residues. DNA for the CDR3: TGTGCCAGCAGCCTCCCCGACAGGTATTATGGCTACACCTTC. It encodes CASSLPDRYYGYTF.

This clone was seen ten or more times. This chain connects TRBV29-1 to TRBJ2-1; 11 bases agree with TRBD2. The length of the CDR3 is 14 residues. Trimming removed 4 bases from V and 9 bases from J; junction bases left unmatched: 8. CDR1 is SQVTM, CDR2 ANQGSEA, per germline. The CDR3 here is CSVALAGGRGEQFF. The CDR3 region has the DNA TGCAGCGTTGCTCTAGCGGGAGGAAGGGGTGAGCAGTTCTTC.

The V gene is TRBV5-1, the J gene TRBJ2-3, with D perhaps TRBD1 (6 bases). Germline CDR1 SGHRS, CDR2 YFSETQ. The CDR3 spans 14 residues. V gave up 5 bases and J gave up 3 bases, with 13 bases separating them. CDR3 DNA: TGCGCCAGCAGTCGGGCCACAGGGACAGATACGCAGTATTTT. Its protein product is CASSRATGTDTQYF.

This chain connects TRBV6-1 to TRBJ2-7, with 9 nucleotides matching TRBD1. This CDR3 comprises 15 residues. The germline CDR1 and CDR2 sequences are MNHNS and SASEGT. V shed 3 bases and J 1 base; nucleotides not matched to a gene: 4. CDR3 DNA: TGTGCCAGCAGTGACGGGACAGGGTTTTCCTACGAGCAGTACTTC. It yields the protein CASSDGTGFSYEQYF.

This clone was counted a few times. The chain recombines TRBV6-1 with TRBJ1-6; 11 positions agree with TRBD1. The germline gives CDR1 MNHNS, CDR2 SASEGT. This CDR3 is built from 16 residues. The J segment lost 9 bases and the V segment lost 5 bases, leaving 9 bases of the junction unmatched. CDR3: CASSPRRDRGGSPLHF. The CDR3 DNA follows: TGTGCCAGCAGTCCACGACGGGACAGGGGGGGTTCACCCCTCCACTTT.

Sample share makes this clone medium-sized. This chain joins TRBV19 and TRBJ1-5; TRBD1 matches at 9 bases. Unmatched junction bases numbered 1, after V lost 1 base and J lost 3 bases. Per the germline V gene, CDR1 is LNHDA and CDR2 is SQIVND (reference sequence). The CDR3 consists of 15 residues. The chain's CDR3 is CASSIGDRVNQPQHF. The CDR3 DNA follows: TGTGCCAGTAGTATAGGGGACAGGGTCAATCAGCCCCAGCATTTT.